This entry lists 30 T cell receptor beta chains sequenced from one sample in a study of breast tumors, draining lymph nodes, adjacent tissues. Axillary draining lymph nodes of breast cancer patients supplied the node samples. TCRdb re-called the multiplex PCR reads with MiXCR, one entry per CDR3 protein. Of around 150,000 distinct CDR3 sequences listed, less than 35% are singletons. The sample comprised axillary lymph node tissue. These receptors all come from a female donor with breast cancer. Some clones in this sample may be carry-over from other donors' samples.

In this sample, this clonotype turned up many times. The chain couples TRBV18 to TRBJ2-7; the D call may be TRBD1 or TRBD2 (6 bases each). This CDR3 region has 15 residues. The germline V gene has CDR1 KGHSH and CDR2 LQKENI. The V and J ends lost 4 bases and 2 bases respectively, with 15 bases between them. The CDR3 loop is CASSQGGETPYEQYF. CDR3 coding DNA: TGTGCCAGCTCACAGGGGGGAGAGACACCCTACGAGCAGTACTTC.

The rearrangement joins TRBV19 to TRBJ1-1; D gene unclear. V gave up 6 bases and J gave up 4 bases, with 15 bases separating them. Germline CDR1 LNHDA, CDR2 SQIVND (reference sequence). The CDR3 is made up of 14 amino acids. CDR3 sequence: CASRSGWIGTEAFF. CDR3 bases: TGTGCCAGTAGGTCTGGGTGGATCGGCACTGAAGCTTTCTTT.

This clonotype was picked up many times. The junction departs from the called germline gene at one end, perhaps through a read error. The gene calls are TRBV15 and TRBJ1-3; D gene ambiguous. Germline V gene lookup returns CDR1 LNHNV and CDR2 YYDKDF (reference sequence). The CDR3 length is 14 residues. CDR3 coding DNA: TGTGCCACCAGTAGCGGAGGATCTGGAAACACCATGTATTTT. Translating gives CATSSGGSGNTMYF.

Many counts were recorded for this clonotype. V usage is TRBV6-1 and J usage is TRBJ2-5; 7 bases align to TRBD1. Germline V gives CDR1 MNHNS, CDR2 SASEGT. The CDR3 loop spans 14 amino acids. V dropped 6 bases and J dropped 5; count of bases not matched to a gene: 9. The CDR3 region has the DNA TGTGCCAGCAGGGCAGGGGGACGAGGGGAGACCCAGTACTTC. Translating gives CASRAGGRGETQYF.

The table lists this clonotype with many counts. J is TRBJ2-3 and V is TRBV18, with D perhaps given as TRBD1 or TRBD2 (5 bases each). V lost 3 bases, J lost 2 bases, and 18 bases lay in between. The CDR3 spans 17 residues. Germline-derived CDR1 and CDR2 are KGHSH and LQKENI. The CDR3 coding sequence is TGTGCCAGCTCACCTGACTTACGACGGGACCACACAGATACGCAGTATTTT. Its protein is CASSPDLRRDHTDTQYF.

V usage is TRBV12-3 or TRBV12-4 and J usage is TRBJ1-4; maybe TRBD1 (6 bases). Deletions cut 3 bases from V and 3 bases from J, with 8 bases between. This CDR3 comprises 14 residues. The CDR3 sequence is CASSLGHPNEKLFF. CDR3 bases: TGTGCCAGCAGTTTGGGACACCCTAATGAAAAACTGTTTTTT.

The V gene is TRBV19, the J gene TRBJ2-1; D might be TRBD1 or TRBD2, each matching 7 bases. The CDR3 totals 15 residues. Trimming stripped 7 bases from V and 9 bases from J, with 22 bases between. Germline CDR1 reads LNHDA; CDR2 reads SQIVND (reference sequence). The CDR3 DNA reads TGTGCCAGTACCCCCCAGGGGGGGGTCGGAGGTGAGCAGTTCTTC. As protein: CASTPQGGVGGEQFF.

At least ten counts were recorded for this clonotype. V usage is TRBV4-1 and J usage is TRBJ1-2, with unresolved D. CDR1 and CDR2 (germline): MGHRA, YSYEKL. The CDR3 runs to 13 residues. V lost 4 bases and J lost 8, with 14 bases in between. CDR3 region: CASSRWVYDGYTF. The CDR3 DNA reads TGCGCCAGCAGCCGGTGGGTCTACGACGGCTACACCTTC.

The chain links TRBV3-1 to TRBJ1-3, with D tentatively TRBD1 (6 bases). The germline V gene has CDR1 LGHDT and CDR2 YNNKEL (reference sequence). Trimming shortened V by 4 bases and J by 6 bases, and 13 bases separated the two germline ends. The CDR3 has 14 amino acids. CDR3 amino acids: CASSPGDLENTIYF. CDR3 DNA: TGTGCCAGCAGCCCAGGGGATTTGGAAAACACCATATATTTT.

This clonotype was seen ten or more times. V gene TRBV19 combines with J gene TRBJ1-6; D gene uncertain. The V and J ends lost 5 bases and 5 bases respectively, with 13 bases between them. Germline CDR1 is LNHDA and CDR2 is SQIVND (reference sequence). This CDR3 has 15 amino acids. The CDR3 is CASSANGWDNSPLHF. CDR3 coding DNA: TGTGCCAGTAGTGCGAATGGGTGGGATAATTCACCCCTCCACTTT.

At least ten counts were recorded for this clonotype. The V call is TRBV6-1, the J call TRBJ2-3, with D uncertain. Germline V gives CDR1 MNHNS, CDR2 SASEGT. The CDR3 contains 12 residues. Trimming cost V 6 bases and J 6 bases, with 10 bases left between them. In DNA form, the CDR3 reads TGTGCCAGCAGCAAGGTCAGGGATACGCAGTATTTT. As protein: CASSKVRDTQYF.

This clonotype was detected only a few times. Here the CDR3 reads CASSLQLDTEAFF. As DNA, the CDR3 is TGTGCCAGCAGCTTACAGTTGGACACTGAAGCTTTCTTT. J is TRBJ1-1 and V is TRBV7-3, with D unresolved. CDR3 length: 13 residues. Trimming shortened V by 2 bases and J by 3 bases, and 7 bases separated the two germline ends. Looked up from germline, CDR1 is SGHTA and CDR2 is FQGTGA.

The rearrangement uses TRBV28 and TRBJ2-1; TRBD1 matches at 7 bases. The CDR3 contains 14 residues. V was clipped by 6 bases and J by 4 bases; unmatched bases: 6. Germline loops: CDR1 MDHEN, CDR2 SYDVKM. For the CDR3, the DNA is TGTGCCAGCAGGACAGGGAGAACGTACAATGAGCAGTTCTTC. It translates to CASRTGRTYNEQFF.

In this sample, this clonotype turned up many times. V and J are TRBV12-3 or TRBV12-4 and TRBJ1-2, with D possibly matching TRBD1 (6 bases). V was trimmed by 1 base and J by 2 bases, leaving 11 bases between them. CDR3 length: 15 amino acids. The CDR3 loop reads CASSLVGGANYGYTF. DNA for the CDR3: TGTGCCAGCAGTTTAGTTGGGGGCGCGAACTATGGCTACACCTTC.

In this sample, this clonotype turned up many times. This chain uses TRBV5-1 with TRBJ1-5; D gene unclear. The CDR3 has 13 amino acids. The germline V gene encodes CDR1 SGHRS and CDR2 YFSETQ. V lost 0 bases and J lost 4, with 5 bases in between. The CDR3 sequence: CASSLDANQPQHF. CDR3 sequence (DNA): TGCGCCAGCAGCTTGGACGCAAATCAGCCCCAGCATTTT. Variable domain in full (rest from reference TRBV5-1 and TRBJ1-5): KAGVTQTPRYLIKTRGQQVTLSCSPISGHRSVSWYQQTPGQGLQFLFEYFSETQRNKGNFPGRFSGRQFSNSRSEMNVSTLELGDSALYLCASSLDANQPQHFGDGTRLSIL.

This chain's CDR3 is CASSKGQGYEQYF. The CDR3 DNA sequence: TGCGCCAGCAGCAAGGGACAGGGCTACGAGCAGTACTTC. V gene TRBV4-1 combines with J gene TRBJ2-7; TRBD1 aligns across 9 bases. This CDR3 is 13 amino acids long. After removal of 5 bases from V and 3 bases from J, the junction contained 2 bases not matched to a gene. Per the germline V gene, CDR1 is MGHRA and CDR2 is YSYEKL.

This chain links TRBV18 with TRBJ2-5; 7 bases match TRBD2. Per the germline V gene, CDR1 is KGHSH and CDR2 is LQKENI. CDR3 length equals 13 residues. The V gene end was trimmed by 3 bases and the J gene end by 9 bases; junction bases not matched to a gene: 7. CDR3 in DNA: TGTGCCAGCTCACCCCTCGGCCGGGAGGCCCAGTACTTC. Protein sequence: CASSPLGREAQYF.

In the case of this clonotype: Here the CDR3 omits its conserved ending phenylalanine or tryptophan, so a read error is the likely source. The CDR3 protein is CSASLGGNYSSPLHI. The CDR3 nucleotides are TGCAGTGCTTCCCTCGGGGGCAACTATAGTTCACCCCTCCACATT. This rearrangement joins TRBV20-1 to TRBJ1-6; D perhaps matches TRBD1 (6 bases). The CDR3 runs 15 residues. Germline-derived CDR1 and CDR2 are DFQATT and SNEGSKA (reference sequence).

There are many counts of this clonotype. CDR3 bases: TGTGCCTGGAGTGTATTTTTGACAGGGCCGTCCTATGGCTACACCTTC. It translates to CAWSVFLTGPSYGYTF. The V gene is TRBV30, the J gene TRBJ1-2; 7 nucleotides line up with TRBD1. The CDR3 is 16 amino acids. The V gene end was trimmed by 0 bases and the J gene end by 4 bases; junction bases not matched to a gene: 11. CDR1 and CDR2 from the germline V gene are GTSNPN and SVGIG (reference sequence).

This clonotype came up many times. The CDR3 DNA sequence: TGTGCCAGCAGCGTAGAGGACAGGGCCACCTACGAGCAGTACTTC. Protein product: CASSVEDRATYEQYF. The genes are TRBV9 and TRBJ2-7, with 8 positions matching TRBD1. Germline CDR1 is SGDLS and CDR2 is YYNGEE. The junction had 4 bases not matched to a gene; V was cut back by 0 bases and J by 2 bases. This CDR3 is built from 15 residues. Complete variable domain (other parts from reference TRBV9 and TRBJ2-7): DSGVTQTPKHLITATGQRVTLRCSPRSGDLSVYWYQQSLDQGLQFLIQYYNGEERAKGNILERFSAQQFPDLHSELNLSSLELGDSALYFCASSVEDRATYEQYFGPGTRLTVT.

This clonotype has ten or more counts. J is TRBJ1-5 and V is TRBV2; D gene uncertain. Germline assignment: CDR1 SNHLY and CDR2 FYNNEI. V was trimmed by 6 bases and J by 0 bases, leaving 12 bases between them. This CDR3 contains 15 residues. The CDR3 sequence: CASRFGENSNQPQHF. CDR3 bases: TGTGCCAGCAGGTTTGGAGAGAATAGCAATCAGCCCCAGCATTTT.

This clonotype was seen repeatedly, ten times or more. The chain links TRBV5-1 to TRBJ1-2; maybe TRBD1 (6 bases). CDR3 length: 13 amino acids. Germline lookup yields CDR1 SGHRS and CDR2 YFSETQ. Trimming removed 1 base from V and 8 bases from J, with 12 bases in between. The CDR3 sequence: CASSLRGQSGYTF. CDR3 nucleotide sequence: TGCGCCAGCAGCTTGAGGGGACAATCCGGCTACACCTTC.

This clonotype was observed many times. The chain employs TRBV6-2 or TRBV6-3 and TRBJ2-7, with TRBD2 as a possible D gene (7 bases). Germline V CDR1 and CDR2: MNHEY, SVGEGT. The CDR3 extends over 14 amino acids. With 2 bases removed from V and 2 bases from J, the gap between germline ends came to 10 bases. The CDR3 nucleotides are TGTGCCAGCAGTTACGGGGAGGGGGCCTACGAGCAGTACGTC. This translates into CASSYGEGAYEQYV.

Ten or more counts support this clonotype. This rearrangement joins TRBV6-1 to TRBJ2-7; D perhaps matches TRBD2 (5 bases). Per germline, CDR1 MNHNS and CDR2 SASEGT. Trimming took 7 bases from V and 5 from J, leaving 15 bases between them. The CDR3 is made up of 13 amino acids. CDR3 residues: CASIGGGLHEQYF. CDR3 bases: TGTGCCAGCATCGGAGGTGGGTTGCACGAGCAGTACTTC.

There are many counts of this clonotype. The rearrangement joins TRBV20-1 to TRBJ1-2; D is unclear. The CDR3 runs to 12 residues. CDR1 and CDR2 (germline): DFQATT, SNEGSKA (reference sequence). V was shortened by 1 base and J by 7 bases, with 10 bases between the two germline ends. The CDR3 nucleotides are TGCAGTGCTAGAGTACAGTTGGCTGGCTACACCTTC. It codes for CSARVQLAGYTF.

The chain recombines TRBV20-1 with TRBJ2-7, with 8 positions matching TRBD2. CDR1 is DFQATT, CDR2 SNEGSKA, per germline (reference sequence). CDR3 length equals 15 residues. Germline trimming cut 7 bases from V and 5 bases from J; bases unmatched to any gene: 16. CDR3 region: CSVPTPGGDHHEQYF. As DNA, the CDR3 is TGCAGTGTCCCGACACCGGGGGGGGACCACCACGAGCAGTACTTC.

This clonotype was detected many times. Written as DNA, the CDR3 is TGTGCCAGCAGACGGACAGGGGTAGGGCAGCCCCAGCATTTT. Residues: CASRRTGVGQPQHF. The J gene is TRBJ1-5, the V gene TRBV6-5, with 9 nucleotides matching TRBD1. The CDR3 runs 14 residues. Looked up from germline, CDR1 is MNHEY and CDR2 is SVGAGI. Trimming at V came to 6 bases and at J to 7 bases, leaving 7 bases not matched to a gene.

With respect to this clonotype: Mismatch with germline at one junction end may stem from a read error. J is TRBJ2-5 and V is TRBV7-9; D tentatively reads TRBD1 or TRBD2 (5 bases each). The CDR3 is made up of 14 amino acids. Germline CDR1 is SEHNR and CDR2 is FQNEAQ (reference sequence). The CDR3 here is CASSLGDGQDPQYF. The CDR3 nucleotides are TGTGCCAGCAGCTTAGGGGACGGGCAAGACCCCCAGTATTTC.

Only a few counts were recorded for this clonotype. The CDR3 sequence is CSARGPNTEAFF. Written as DNA, the CDR3 is TGCAGTGCTAGGGGACCGAACACTGAAGCTTTCTTT. This chain links TRBV20-1 with TRBJ1-1, with a possible D match to TRBD1 (5 bases). Germline V gene sequence: CDR1 DFQATT, CDR2 SNEGSKA (reference sequence). The CDR3 contains 12 residues. V was trimmed by 3 bases and J by 1 base, leaving 6 bases between them.

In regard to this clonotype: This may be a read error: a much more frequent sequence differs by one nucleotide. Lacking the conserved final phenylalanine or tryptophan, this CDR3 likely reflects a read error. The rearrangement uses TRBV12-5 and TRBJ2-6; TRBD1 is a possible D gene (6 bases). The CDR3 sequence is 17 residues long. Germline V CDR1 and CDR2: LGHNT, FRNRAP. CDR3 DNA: TGTGCCAGCCGAGTTGACAGGATAAGCTCTGGGGCCAACGTCCTGACTTCC. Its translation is CASRVDRISSGANVLTS.